This passage covers 11 T cell receptor beta chains from one sample sequenced in a study of Graves' ophthalmopathy and Graves' hyperthyroidism. RNA transcripts yielded amplified TCR beta CDR3 regions. After a first-round RT-PCR with HTBI primers, a second-round multiplex PCR was run. TCRdb analysed the multiplex PCR reads with MiXCR anew, one entry per CDR3 protein. The table has about 550,000 distinct CDR3 sequences, roughly 40% seen once. The sequencing sample was made of peripheral blood or thyroid tissue (not recorded which). The receptors here all came from an adult man with Graves' hyperthyroidism.

There are many counts of this clonotype. This chain uses TRBV5-5 with TRBJ1-2; unclear D gene. In germline, CDR1 is SGHKS, CDR2 YYEKEE (reference sequence). The length of the CDR3 is 13 residues. V lost 0 bases and J 1 base, leaving 4 bases between the germline ends. The CDR3 bases are TGTGCCAGCAGCTTGGACGTTAACTATGGCTACACCTTC. It codes for CASSLDVNYGYTF. Combining the CDR3 with reference TRBV5-5 and TRBJ1-2 gives the whole variable domain DAGVTQSPTHLIKTRGQQVTLRCSPISGHKSVSWYQQVLGQGPQFIFQYYEKEERGRGNFPDRFSARQFPNYSSELNVNALLLGDSALYLCASSLDVNYGYTFGSGTRLTVV.

This clonotype came up a few times. The gene calls are TRBV2 and TRBJ1-4, with D maybe TRBD1 (5 bases). Trimming shortened V by 1 base and J by 6 bases, and 6 bases separated the two germline ends. Germline V gives CDR1 SNHLY, CDR2 FYNNEI. The CDR3 is 13 amino acids. The CDR3 region is CASSEGGYEKLFF. Written as DNA, the CDR3 is TGTGCCAGCAGTGAAGGGGGGTATGAAAAACTGTTTTTT.

In its sample, this clonotype was seen many times. The CDR3: CSVPAGGGREQYF. The CDR3 DNA reads TGCAGTGTACCAGCGGGAGGAGGTCGCGAGCAGTACTTC. This chain joins TRBV20-1 and TRBJ2-7; 9 bases line up with TRBD2. The CDR3 is made up of 13 amino acids. The ends lost 7 bases at V and 6 bases at J; junction bases unmatched: 10. Germline CDR1 and CDR2: DFQATT and SNEGSKA (reference sequence).

This clonotype was counted many times. V gene TRBV19 combines with J gene TRBJ2-5; TRBD1 matches 9 bases. The CDR3 is made up of 16 amino acids. Germline loops: CDR1 LNHDA, CDR2 SQIVND (reference sequence). V gave up 7 bases and J gave up 5 bases; unmatched junction bases: 14. The CDR3: CASNPGDREIVETQYF. For the CDR3, the DNA is TGTGCCAGTAACCCCGGGGACAGGGAGATCGTGGAGACCCAGTACTTC.

The sample holds one count of this clonotype. The V call is TRBV20-1, the J call TRBJ2-1, with D possibly being TRBD1 (5 bases). There are 12 residues in the CDR3. V lost 3 bases to trimming and J lost 8 bases, with 11 bases between them. The germline V gene encodes CDR1 DFQATT and CDR2 SNEGSKA (reference sequence). The CDR3 region has the DNA TGCAGTGCTAGGCTAGGGGCCCATGAGCAGTTCTTC. Translated, it gives CSARLGAHEQFF.

This clonotype was seen many times. The chain carries TRBV28 and TRBJ1-2; D uncertain. The germline CDR1 and CDR2 sequences are MDHEN and SYDVKM. This CDR3 is built from 13 residues. Trimming took 4 bases from V and 2 from J, leaving 8 bases between them. The CDR3 here is CASSWGFNYGYTF. The DNA of the CDR3 is TGTGCCAGCAGTTGGGGTTTCAACTATGGCTACACCTTC.

In its sample, this clonotype was seen a few times. V is TRBV19 and J is TRBJ2-2, with 11 bases that match TRBD2. Germline V gene sequence: CDR1 LNHDA, CDR2 SQIVND (reference sequence). The CDR3 is made up of 15 amino acids. V lost 9 bases, J lost 8 bases, and 11 bases stayed unmatched. CDR3 protein: CASTLLAGASGELFF. CDR3 bases: TGTGCCAGCACATTACTAGCGGGAGCTTCTGGGGAGCTGTTTTTT.

This clonotype was observed many times. DNA of the CDR3: TGTGCCAGTAGTACCACCGGGGTCACAAATCAGCCCCAGCATTTT. It encodes CASSTTGVTNQPQHF. The V call is TRBV19, the J call TRBJ1-5; D unclear. V shed 4 bases and J shed 4 bases, with 14 bases lying between them. Per germline, CDR1 LNHDA and CDR2 SQIVND (reference sequence). The CDR3 is 15 amino acids. Looking up the rest from reference TRBV19 and TRBJ1-5 gives the full variable domain: DGGITQSPKYLFRKEGQNVTLSCEQNLNHDAMYWYRQDPGQGLRLIYYSQIVNDFQKGDIAEGYSVSREKKESFPLTVTSAQKNPTAFYLCASSTTGVTNQPQHFGDGTRLSIL.

The genes are TRBV20-1 and TRBJ2-3, with 8 nucleotides matching TRBD1. This CDR3 is 16 amino acids long. Germline trimming cut 4 bases from V and 0 bases from J; bases unmatched to any gene: 9. The germline V gene encodes CDR1 DFQATT and CDR2 SNEGSKA (reference sequence). The CDR3 DNA reads TGCAGTGCTAACATCGCAGGGGGCCCCAGCACAGATACGCAGTATTTT. Translating it yields CSANIAGGPSTDTQYF.

This clonotype was seen repeatedly, ten times or more. The chain recombines TRBV5-1 with TRBJ2-7; 11 bases line up with TRBD2. The J segment lost 5 bases and the V segment lost 2 bases, leaving 9 bases of the junction unmatched. The germline CDR1 and CDR2 sequences are SGHRS and YFSETQ. The CDR3 runs to 16 residues. This chain's CDR3 is CASSFPQLAGAHEQYF. In DNA form, the CDR3 reads TGCGCCAGCAGCTTCCCTCAACTAGCGGGAGCCCACGAGCAGTACTTC.

This clonotype was picked up many times. A junction boundary mismatches the germline segment, possibly from a read error. The chain joins TRBV12-5 to TRBJ1-1; tentatively, D is TRBD1 (6 bases). The CDR3 extends over 15 amino acids. Per the germline V gene, CDR1 is LGHNT and CDR2 is FRNRAP. This CDR3 is CASALGWAGDTEAFF. CDR3 DNA: TGTGCTAGTGCTTTGGGGTGGGCAGGGGACACTGAAGCTTTCTTT. Full variable domain (missing parts from reference TRBV12-5 and TRBJ1-1): DARVTQTPRHKVTEMGQEVTMRCQPILGHNTVFWYRQTMMQGLELLAYFRNRAPLDDSGMPKDRFSAEMPDATLATLKIQPSEPRDSAVYFCASALGWAGDTEAFFGQGTRLTVV.